This TCR beta chain was documented in a study of T cell repertoires in cytomegalovirus infection (dated by TCRdb to between 2017 and 2020). Regarding the complete study: Alongside well-studied HLA-B-restricted epitopes, the peptide stimulations were aimed at recently identified HLA-C-restricted CMV epitopes, whose presentation resists viral immunomodulation. Because public TCR beta signatures pointed to carriage of CMV infection together with the matching HLA type, the HLA type of each donor mattered for the analysis. Findings and caveats that apply to the study as a whole: The ex vivo response was dominated by HLA-C-restricted CMV-specific TCR beta clonotypes, which also provided the single most frequent clonotype in two of eight donors. Cumulative frequency of public TCR beta family members discriminated carriers of CMV infection plus the relevant HLA type in this cohort and an independent 352-donor cohort.

The sequencer was an Illumina HiSeq 1500. Starting from the raw public reads, TCRdb applied fastp trimming at Q25, assembled clones with MiXCR and retained in-frame beta chains. All rows with the same CDR3 protein become a single entry with the most common DNA and genes. The sample records hundreds of thousands of distinct CDR3 sequences, roughly 31% of which are singletons. The ten largest clones take up over 13% of the sample. The treatment or condition label here, explained by the study, means: in vitro stimulation with specific CMV peptide epitopes to enrich CMV-specific T cells. As for this clonotype: Its antigen remains unidentified. Base qualities were left out, and no much larger clone turns up one base away.

Including the terminal cysteine and phenylalanine, the CDR3 comprises 16 residues. The read is trimmed to its CDR3 DNA, 48 bases read in frame from base 1. Trimming removed 4 bases from V and 6 bases from J; the gene matches leave 9 bases unexplained. The clonotype originates from a human donor in good health (CMV status not recorded). Some clones in this sample may be carry-over from other donors' samples. The rearrangement combines TRBV12-3 or TRBV12-4 with TRBJ1-6; the central 7 bases match TRBD1. The material was cultured CD8+ T cells from PBMCs, obtained from culture after CMV antigen stimulation. The CDR3 has the sequence CASSSGDRSINSPLHF. The base sequence is TGTGCCAGCAGTTCGGGGGACAGATCCATTAATTCACCCCTCCACTTT.